Listed below are T cell receptor beta chains from one sample, sequenced in a study of T cells in Graves' hyperthyroidism and ophthalmopathy. One entry per CDR3 protein results from TCRdb running MiXCR on the multiplex PCR reads. In the table there are around 450,000 distinct CDR3 sequences, 15% to 19% of which are singletons. Sequencing was carried out using blood. These receptors were obtained from a woman between 18 and 29 years old with Graves' hyperthyroidism. Each CDR3 is given with its conserved first and last residue. Fields, in order: J gene, clone size, V gene, D gene, CDR3 protein, CDR3 DNA. D genes are given only for firm matches. Clone size is not always given. Where it is, it says once, few, many or a class for expanded clones.

J: TRBJ2-5; size: few; V: TRBV7-8; D: NA; CDR3: CASSLPRGSGETQYF; DNA: TGTGCCAGCAGCTTACCAAGGGGCTCTGGAGAGACCCAGTACTTC
J: TRBJ2-5; size: many; V: TRBV7-2; D: TRBD2; CDR3: CASKADILAGSQTQYF; DNA: TGTGCCAGCAAAGCTGATATCCTAGCGGGTTCGCAGACCCAGTACTTC
J: TRBJ2-5; size: many; V: TRBV28; D: TRBD1; CDR3: CASSSSGTGRTQYF; DNA: TGTGCCAGCAGTTCCTCCGGGACAGGGAGGACCCAGTACTTC
J: TRBJ2-5; size: few; V: TRBV15; D: TRBD2; CDR3: CASSRAGEETQYF; DNA: TGTGCCAGCAGTAGAGCGGGGGAAGAGACCCAGTACTTC
J: TRBJ1-1; size: few; V: TRBV6-6; D: NA; CDR3: CASSYSSQGYTEAFF; DNA: TGTGCCAGCAGTTACTCGAGCCAGGGATACACTGAAGCTTTCTTT
J: TRBJ2-2; size: many; V: TRBV6-1; D: TRBD1; CDR3: CAINRGENTGELFF; DNA: TGTGCCATCAACAGGGGAGAGAACACCGGGGAGCTGTTTTTT
J: TRBJ2-1; size: many; V: TRBV20-1; D: NA; CDR3: CSAMAGAPRNEQFF; DNA: TGCAGTGCCATGGCCGGGGCCCCAAGAAATGAGCAGTTCTTC
J: TRBJ1-6; size: many; V: TRBV3-1; D: NA; CDR3: CAGGGSWQSPLHF; DNA: TGTGCGGGTGGAGGCTCCTGGCAGTCACCCCTCCACTTT
J: TRBJ1-1; size: NA; V: TRBV6-2/TRBV6-3; D: TRBD1; CDR3: CASRLDGTGLSIEAFF; DNA: TGTGCCAGCAGGCTAGACGGGACAGGGTTGAGCATTGAAGCTTTCTTT
J: TRBJ1-3; size: many; V: TRBV7-8; D: NA; CDR3: CASSLARRQSSGNTIYF; DNA: TGTGCCAGCAGCTTAGCGCGACGGCAGTCCTCTGGAAACACCATATATTTT
J: TRBJ2-6; size: NA; V: TRBV28; D: NA; CDR3: CASSRGYSGANVLTF; DNA: TGTGCCAGCAGTCGGGGGTATTCTGGGGCCAACGTCCTGACTTTC
J: TRBJ1-1; size: many; V: TRBV7-2; D: NA; CDR3: CASSPPQTGLRAFF; DNA: TGTGCCAGCAGCCCACCCCAAACAGGCCTGAGGGCTTTCTTT
J: TRBJ1-1; size: few; V: TRBV29-1; D: NA; CDR3: CSVYGPRGTEAFF; DNA: TGCAGCGTATATGGGCCCCGGGGGACTGAAGCTTTCTTT
J: TRBJ2-7; size: many; V: TRBV28; D: TRBD1; CDR3: CATHRGQGAFYEQYF; DNA: TGTGCCACACACCGAGGACAGGGGGCTTTCTACGAGCAGTACTTC
J: TRBJ1-1; size: NA; V: TRBV2; D: TRBD1; CDR3: CASNKDRTDTEAFF; DNA: TGTGCCAGCAATAAGGACAGGACCGACACTGAAGCTTTCTTT
J: TRBJ2-2; size: few; V: TRBV19; D: NA; CDR3: CASSVGSGGELFF; DNA: TGTGCCAGTAGTGTTGGGTCGGGCGGGGAGCTGTTTTTT
J: TRBJ2-5; size: NA; V: TRBV6-5; D: TRBD2; CDR3: CASSSIAGERYF; DNA: TGTGCCAGCAGTTCTATAGCGGGAGAGAGGTACTTC
J: TRBJ1-1; size: many; V: TRBV7-9; D: TRBD1; CDR3: CASILTGTGRSEAFF; DNA: TGTGCCAGCATCCTGACCGGGACAGGGAGATCTGAAGCTTTCTTT
J: TRBJ2-1; size: NA; V: TRBV11-2; D: NA; CDR3: CASSFFSGSYNEQFF; DNA: TGTGCCAGCAGCTTTTTTTCGGGCTCCTACAATGAGCAGTTCTTC
J: TRBJ2-5; size: many; V: TRBV6-1; D: TRBD2; CDR3: CASQIGGTSGSSPETQYF; DNA: TGTGCCAGCCAAATCGGGGGGACTAGCGGGAGTTCCCCAGAGACCCAGTACTTC
J: TRBJ2-3; size: NA; V: TRBV9; D: TRBD2; CDR3: CASSVAPWGLAGERTDTQYF; DNA: TGTGCCAGCAGCGTAGCGCCATGGGGACTAGCGGGAGAGAGAACAGATACGCAGTATTTT
J: TRBJ2-1; size: NA; V: TRBV7-9; D: NA; CDR3: CASQTQWTRNEQFF; DNA: TGTGCCAGCCAGACGCAATGGACTCGCAATGAGCAGTTCTTC
J: TRBJ1-2; size: NA; V: TRBV6-4; D: NA; CDR3: CASSYVSGGGNYGYTF; DNA: TGTGCCAGCAGTTACGTTTCGGGAGGGGGGAACTATGGCTACACCTTC
J: TRBJ2-1; size: NA; V: TRBV7-9; D: NA; CDR3: CASSLFLGSSYNEQFF; DNA: TGTGCCAGCAGCTTATTTCTAGGGAGCTCCTACAATGAGCAGTTCTTC
J: TRBJ1-4; size: many; V: TRBV7-9; D: NA; CDR3: CASSLDGASNEKLFF; DNA: TGTGCCAGCAGCCTAGACGGTGCGTCTAATGAAAAACTGTTTTTT
J: TRBJ2-3; size: many; V: TRBV7-9; D: NA; CDR3: CASSPGVTDTQYF; DNA: TGTGCCAGCAGCCCAGGTGTGACAGATACGCAGTATTTT
J: TRBJ2-1; size: few; V: TRBV4-1; D: NA; CDR3: CASSQVRVTYNEQFF; DNA: TGCGCCAGCAGCCAAGTCCGAGTTACCTACAATGAGCAGTTCTTC
J: TRBJ1-6; size: many; V: TRBV2; D: NA; CDR3: CASREDNSPLHF; DNA: TGTGCCAGCAGAGAGGACAATTCACCCCTCCACTTT
J: TRBJ1-2; size: many; V: TRBV12-3/TRBV12-4; D: TRBD1; CDR3: CASAPGQSYGYTF; DNA: TGTGCCAGCGCGCCGGGACAGTCATATGGCTACACCTTC
J: TRBJ2-1; size: many; V: TRBV28; D: NA; CDR3: CASSPHSEQFF; DNA: TGTGCCAGCAGTCCGCATTCTGAGCAGTTCTTC
J: TRBJ1-1; size: many; V: TRBV6-1; D: NA; CDR3: CASSDGRNTEAFF; DNA: TGTGCCAGCAGTGACGGGAGAAACACTGAAGCTTTCTTT
J: TRBJ1-1; size: NA; V: TRBV10-3; D: NA; CDR3: CAVQGNTEAFF; DNA: TGTGCCGTTCAGGGGAACACTGAAGCTTTCTTT
J: TRBJ1-6; size: few; V: TRBV7-8; D: NA; CDR3: CASSLKAGGNNSPLHF; DNA: TGTGCCAGCAGCTTAAAGGCAGGCGGAAACAATTCACCCCTCCACTTT
J: TRBJ2-1; size: many; V: TRBV20-1; D: TRBD2; CDR3: CSARDTASGVVNYNEQFF; DNA: TGCAGTGCTAGAGATACCGCTAGCGGAGTTGTCAACTACAATGAGCAGTTCTTC
J: TRBJ1-1; size: many; V: TRBV2; D: NA; CDR3: CASSGQGALNTEAFF; DNA: TGTGCCAGCAGTGGTCAGGGCGCGTTGAACACTGAAGCTTTCTTT
J: TRBJ1-2; size: many; V: TRBV12-3/TRBV12-4; D: NA; CDR3: CASSLAARNYGYTF; DNA: TGTGCCAGCAGTTTAGCGGCACGGAACTATGGCTACACCTTC
J: TRBJ2-1; size: many; V: TRBV7-2; D: NA; CDR3: CASSLVGFEQFF; DNA: TGTGCCAGCAGCTTAGTCGGTTTTGAGCAGTTCTTC
J: TRBJ1-1; size: NA; V: TRBV19; D: NA; CDR3: CASSSLIPPTNTEAFF; DNA: TGTGCCAGTAGTTCCCTCATCCCCCCGACGAACACTGAAGCTTTCTTT